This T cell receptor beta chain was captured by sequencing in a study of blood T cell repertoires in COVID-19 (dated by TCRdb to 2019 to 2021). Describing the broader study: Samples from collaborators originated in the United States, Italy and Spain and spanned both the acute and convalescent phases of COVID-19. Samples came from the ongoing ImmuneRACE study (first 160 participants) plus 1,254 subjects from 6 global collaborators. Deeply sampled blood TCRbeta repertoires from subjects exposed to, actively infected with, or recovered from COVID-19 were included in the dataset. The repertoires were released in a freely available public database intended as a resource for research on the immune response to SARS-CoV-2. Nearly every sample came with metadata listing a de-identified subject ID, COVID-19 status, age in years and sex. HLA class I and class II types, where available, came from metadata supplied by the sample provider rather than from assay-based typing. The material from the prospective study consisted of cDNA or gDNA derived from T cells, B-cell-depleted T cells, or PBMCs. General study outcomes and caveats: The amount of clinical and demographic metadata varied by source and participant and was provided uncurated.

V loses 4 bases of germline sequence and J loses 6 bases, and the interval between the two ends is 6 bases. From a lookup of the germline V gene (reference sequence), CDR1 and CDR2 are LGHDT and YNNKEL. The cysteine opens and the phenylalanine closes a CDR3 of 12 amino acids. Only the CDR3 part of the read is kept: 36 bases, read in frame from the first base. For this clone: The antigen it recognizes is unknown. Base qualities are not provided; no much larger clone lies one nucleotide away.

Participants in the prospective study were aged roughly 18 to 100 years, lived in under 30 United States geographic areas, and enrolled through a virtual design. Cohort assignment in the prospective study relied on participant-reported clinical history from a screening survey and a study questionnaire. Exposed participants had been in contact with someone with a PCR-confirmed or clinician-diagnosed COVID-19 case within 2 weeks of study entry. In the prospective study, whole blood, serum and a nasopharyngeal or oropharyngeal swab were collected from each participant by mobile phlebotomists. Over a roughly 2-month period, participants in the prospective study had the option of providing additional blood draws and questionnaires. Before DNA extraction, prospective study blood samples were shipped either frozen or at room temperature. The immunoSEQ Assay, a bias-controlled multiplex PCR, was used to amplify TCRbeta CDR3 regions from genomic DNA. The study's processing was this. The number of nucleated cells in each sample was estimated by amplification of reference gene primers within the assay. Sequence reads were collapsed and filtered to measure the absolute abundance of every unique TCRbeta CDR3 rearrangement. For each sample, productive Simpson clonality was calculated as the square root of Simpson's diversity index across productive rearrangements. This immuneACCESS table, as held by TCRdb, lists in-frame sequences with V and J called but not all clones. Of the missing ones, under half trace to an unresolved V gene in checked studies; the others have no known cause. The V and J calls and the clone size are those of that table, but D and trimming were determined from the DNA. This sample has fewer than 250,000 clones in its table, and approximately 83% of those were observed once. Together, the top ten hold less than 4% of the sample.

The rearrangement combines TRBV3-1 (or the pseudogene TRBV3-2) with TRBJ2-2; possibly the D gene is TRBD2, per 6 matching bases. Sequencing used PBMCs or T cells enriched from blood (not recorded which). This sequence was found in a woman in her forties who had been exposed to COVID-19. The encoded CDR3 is CASSRDSGELFF. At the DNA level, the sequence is TGTGCCAGCAGCCGGGACTCCGGGGAGCTGTTTTTT.